A selection of T cell receptor beta chains follows, all from one sample in a study of blood T cell repertoires in COVID-19. Clones were sequenced by immunoSEQ multiplex PCR, and TCRdb holds only the in-frame ones, with some missing. Of fewer than 250,000 clones in the sample, 80% to 90% were seen once. Sequences were obtained from peripheral blood. These receptors were taken from a woman between 35 and 50 years old with active or convalescent COVID-19. Both conserved end residues are part of each CDR3. D genes are given only for firm matches. Not all rows give a size; the values are once, few, many and, for expanded clones, a class.

J gene	clone size	D gene	V gene	CDR3 DNA	CDR3 protein
TRBJ2-1	-	-	TRBV14	TGTGCCAGCAGCCAAGTTAATAATGAGCAGTTCTTC	CASSQVNNEQFF
TRBJ2-2	-	TRBD1	TRBV10-1	TGCGCCAGCAGTGAGTGGGGGACAGGGGACACCGGGGAGCTGTTTTTT	CASSEWGTGDTGELFF
TRBJ2-1	-	-	TRBV5-1	TGCGCCAGCAGCTTGAGCGGGTCGGGAAATGAGCAGTTCTTC	CASSLSGSGNEQFF
TRBJ1-3	-	TRBD1	TRBV24-1	TGTGCCACCAGTGACGGACAGGTACCGGGTGGAAACACCATATATTTT	CATSDGQVPGGNTIYF
TRBJ1-4	-	-	TRBV11-3	TGTGCCAGCAGCCAAGGGACAAGTGAAAAACTGTTTTTT	CASSQGTSEKLFF
TRBJ1-2	once	TRBD1	TRBV7-2	TGTGCCAGCAGCTTGGACAGGGAAGGCTACACCTTC	CASSLDREGYTF
TRBJ1-2	-	TRBD1	TRBV5-1	TGCGCCAGCAGCCTCAACGCCGGGACAGCTAACTATGGCTACACCTTC	CASSLNAGTANYGYTF
TRBJ2-3	few	-	TRBV12-2	TGTGCAAGTCGCTTAGCCCCGACTAGCGGGAGGCCCGGCACAGATACGCAGTATTTT	CASRLAPTSGRPGTDTQYF
TRBJ2-7	-	-	TRBV6-2/TRBV6-3	TGTGCCAGCAGTCGGACTACCGCTTGGGAGCAGTACTTC	CASSRTTAWEQYF
TRBJ2-7	-	-	TRBV7-2	TGTGCCAGCAGCCCCGCTACCGAGCAGTACTTC	CASSPATEQYF
TRBJ1-1	-	TRBD1	TRBV6-2/TRBV6-3	TGTGCCAGCAGTGGGGGACAGGGGAGGTTGACTGAAGCTTTCTTT	CASSGGQGRLTEAFF
TRBJ2-7	-	TRBD2	TRBV19	TGTGCCAGTAGCCATACTAGCGGGGGCGGTGAGCAGTACTTC	CASSHTSGGGEQYF
TRBJ1-2	-	TRBD1	TRBV28	TGTGCCACCTCAGAGACAGGGGGGGACTATGGCTACACCTTC	CATSETGGDYGYTF
TRBJ1-2	-	-	TRBV9	TGTGCCAGCAGCGTAGGGGATACTAGGGGCTACACCTTC	CASSVGDTRGYTF
TRBJ2-6	-	TRBD1	TRBV6-2/TRBV6-3	TGTGCCAGCAGCAACGACAGGGGGGGTAGTGGGGCCAACGTCCTGACTTTC	CASSNDRGGSGANVLTF
TRBJ1-4	-	-	TRBV5-1	TGCGCCAGCAGCTTGTATGAGAATGAAAAACTGTTTTTT	CASSLYENEKLFF
TRBJ2-3	-	TRBD1	TRBV6-5	TGTGCCAGCAGTTACTCGACAAGCCGGACAGGAGATACGCAGTATTTT	CASSYSTSRTGDTQYF
TRBJ2-3	-	-	TRBV6-5	TGTGCCAGCAGGATAGGGAGGGGGTTGAGAGATACGCAGTATTTT	CASRIGRGLRDTQYF
TRBJ2-2	-	-	TRBV5-5	TGTGCCAGCAGTACAGGGCCGATGGCCACCGGGGAGCTGTTTTTT	CASSTGPMATGELFF
TRBJ1-6	-	-	TRBV19	TGTGCCAGTAGTATCGCCACCACACCCAAGTCACCCCTCCACTTT	CASSIATTPKSPLHF
TRBJ2-4	-	TRBD2	TRBV27	TGTGCCAGCAGTTTACGACTAGCGACTCAAAACATTCAGTACTTC	CASSLRLATQNIQYF
TRBJ2-4	-	-	TRBV6-4	TGTGCCAGCAGTGACCCCCGGTGGAGGGTGTTTAGCATTCAGTACTTC	CASSDPRWRVFSIQYF
TRBJ1-1	-	TRBD1	TRBV29-1	TGCAGCGCCGGGACAGGGGGCACTGAAGCTTTCTTT	CSAGTGGTEAFF
TRBJ1-3	-	-	TRBV4-1	TGCGCCAGCAGATCACAGGGCTCTGGAAACACCATATATTTT	CASRSQGSGNTIYF
TRBJ2-3	-	TRBD1	TRBV6-1	TGTGCCAGCAGTGCGACAGGGACAAGAGGCACAGATACGCAGTATTTT	CASSATGTRGTDTQYF
TRBJ2-7	-	-	TRBV12-3/TRBV12-4	TGTGCCAGCAGGAGACAGGAATCCTACGAGCAGTACTTC	CASRRQESYEQYF
TRBJ1-2	-	TRBD1	TRBV7-2	TGTGCCAGCAGTCCCGGGACAGGCTATGGCTACACCTTC	CASSPGTGYGYTF
TRBJ2-7	-	-	TRBV3-1/TRBV3-2	TGTGCCAGCAGCCAAAAATCGAGGGTCGAGCAGTACTTC	CASSQKSRVEQYF